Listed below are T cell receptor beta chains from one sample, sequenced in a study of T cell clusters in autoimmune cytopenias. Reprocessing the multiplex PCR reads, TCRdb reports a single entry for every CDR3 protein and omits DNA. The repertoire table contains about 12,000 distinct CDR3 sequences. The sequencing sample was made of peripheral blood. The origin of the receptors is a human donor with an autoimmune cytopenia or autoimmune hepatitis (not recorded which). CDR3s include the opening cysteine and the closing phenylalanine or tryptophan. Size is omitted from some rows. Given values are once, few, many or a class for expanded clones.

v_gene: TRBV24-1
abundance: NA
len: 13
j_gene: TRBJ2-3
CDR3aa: CATSDLVTDTQYF

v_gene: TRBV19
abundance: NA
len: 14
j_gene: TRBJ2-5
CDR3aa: CASSIGGPRETQYF

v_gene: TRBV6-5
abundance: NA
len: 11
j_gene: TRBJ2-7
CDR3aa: CASTTAGSQYF

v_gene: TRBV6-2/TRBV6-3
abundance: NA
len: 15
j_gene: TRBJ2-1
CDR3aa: CASSFGRSSYNEQFF

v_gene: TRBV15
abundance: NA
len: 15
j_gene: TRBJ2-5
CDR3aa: CATSRDGQTGETQYF

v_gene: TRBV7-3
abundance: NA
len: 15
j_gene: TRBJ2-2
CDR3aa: CASSESRGVAGELFF

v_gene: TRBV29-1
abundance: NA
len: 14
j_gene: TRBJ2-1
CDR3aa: CSVEAGISYNEQFF

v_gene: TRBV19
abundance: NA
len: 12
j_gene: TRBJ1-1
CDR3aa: CASLGGGTEAFF

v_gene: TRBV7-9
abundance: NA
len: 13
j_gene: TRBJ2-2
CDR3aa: CASSFIGTGELFF

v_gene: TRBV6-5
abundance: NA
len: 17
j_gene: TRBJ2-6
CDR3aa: CASSYRGLSSGANVLTF

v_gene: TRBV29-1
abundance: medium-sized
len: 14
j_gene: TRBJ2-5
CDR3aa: CSVEDSEIRGPQYF

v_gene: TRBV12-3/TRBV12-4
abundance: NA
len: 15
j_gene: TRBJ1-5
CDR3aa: CASSPLQGKNQPQHF

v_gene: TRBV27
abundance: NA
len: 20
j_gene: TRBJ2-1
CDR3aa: CASSLLPGTSGRVSYNEQFF

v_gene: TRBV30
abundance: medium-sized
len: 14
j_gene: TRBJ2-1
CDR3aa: CAWKTSGTYNEQFF

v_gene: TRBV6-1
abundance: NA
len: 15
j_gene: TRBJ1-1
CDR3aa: CASSVAVITNTEAFF

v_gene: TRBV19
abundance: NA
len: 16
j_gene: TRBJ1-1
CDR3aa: CASSILTPQGNTEAFF

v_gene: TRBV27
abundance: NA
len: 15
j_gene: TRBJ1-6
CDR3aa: CASSLKPSRGSPLHF

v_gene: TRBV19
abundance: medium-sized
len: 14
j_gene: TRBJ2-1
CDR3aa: CASSFHRGDNEQFF

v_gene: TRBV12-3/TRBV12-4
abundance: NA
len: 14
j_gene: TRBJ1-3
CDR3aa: CASSRTYSGNTIYF

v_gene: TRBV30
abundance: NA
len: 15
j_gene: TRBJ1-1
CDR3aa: CAWSYRGQVNTEAFF

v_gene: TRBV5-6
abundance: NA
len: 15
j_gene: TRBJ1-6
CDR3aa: CASTRFEGLDSPLHF

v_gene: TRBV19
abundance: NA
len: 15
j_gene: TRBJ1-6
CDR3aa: CASSIARELNSPLHF

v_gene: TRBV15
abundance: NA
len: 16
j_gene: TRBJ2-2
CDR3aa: CATSRLAGAWGGELFF

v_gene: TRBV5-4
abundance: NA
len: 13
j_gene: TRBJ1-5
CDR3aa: CASSLDPLGPQHF

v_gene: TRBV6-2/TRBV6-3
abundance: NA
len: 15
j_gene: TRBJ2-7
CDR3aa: CASSPPGLAGDEQYF

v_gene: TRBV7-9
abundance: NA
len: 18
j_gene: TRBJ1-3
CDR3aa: CASSLSTRLGGPGNTIYF

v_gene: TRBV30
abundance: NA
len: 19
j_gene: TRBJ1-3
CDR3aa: CAWRSPFKTGTREGNTIYF

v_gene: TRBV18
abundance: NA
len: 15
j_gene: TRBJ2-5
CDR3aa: CASSPTGGARETQYF

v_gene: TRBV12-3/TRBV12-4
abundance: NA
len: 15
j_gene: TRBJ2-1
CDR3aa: CASSLGGIVYNEQFF

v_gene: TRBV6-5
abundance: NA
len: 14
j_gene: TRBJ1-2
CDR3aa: CASSYAQGTYGYTF

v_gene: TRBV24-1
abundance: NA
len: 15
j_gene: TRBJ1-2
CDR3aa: CATSDAGPNVSGYTF

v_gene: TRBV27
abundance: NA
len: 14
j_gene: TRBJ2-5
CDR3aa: CASSNRAFQETQYF

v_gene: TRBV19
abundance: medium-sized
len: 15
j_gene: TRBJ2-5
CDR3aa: CASSSQGAGQETQYF

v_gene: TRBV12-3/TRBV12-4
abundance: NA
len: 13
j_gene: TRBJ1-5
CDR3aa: CASSTGENLAQHF

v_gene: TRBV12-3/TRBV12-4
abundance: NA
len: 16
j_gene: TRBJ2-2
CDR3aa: CASGIGGGAVAGELFF

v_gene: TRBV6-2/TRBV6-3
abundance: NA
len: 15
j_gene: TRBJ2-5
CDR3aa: CASSYSRGLEGTQYF

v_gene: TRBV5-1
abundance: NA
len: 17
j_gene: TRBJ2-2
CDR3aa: CASSLMTSGEGTGELFF

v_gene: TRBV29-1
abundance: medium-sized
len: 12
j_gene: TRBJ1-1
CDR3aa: CSVVLHNTEAFF

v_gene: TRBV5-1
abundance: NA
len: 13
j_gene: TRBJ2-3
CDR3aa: CASSLGTTDTQYF

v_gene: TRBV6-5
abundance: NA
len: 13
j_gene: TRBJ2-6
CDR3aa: CASRFSGANVLTF

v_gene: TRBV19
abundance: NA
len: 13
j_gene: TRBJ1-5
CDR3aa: CASSGKVNQPQHF

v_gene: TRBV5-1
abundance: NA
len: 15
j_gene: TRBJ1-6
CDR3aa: CASSLIMDLGSPLHF

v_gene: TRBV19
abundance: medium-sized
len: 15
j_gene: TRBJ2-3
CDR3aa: CASLKSHGGTDTQYF

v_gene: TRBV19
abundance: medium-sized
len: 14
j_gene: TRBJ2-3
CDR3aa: CASAAPGGVDTQYF

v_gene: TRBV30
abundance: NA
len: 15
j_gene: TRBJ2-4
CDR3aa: CAWSEPRGWKNIQYF

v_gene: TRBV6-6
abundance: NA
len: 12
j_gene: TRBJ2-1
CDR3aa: CASTARTNEQFF

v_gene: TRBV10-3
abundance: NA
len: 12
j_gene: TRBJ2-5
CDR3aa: CAISESGVTQYF

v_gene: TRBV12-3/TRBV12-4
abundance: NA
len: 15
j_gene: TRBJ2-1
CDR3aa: CASSRLAGPYNEQFF

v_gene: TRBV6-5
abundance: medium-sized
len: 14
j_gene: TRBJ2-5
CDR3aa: CASRGQGRRETQYF

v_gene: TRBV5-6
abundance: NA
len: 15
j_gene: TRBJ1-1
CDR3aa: CASSLVAVSNTEAFF

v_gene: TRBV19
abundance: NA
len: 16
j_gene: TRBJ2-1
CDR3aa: CASSMRGGLSYNEQFF

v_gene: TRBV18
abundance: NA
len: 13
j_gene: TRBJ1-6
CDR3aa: CASSLGVDSPLHF

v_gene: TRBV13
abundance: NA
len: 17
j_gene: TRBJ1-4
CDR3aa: CASSSLSRNATNEKLFF

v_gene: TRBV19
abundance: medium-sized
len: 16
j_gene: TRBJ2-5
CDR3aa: CASSMGTEKYQETQYF